The clone carrying this TCR beta chain was seen only once. The entry originates in a study of T cell repertoires in cytomegalovirus infection. The CDR3 runs to 16 residues. Trimming cost V 0 bases and J 1 base, with 10 bases left between them. Germline-derived CDR1 and CDR2 are SGHVS and FQNEAQ. TCRdb reanalysed the reads using MiXCR and keeps one entry per CDR3 protein. The table records around 260,000 distinct CDR3 sequences, around 9% of them present only once. The rearrangement joins TRBV7-8 to TRBJ2-4; a weak D match, TRBD2 (7 bases). The receptor comes from a human donor in good health (CMV status not recorded). Some clones in this sample may be carry-over from other donors' samples. The sequencing input was PBMCs. This CDR3 is CASSLAGGAAKNIQYF. CDR3 bases: TGTGCCAGCAGCTTAGCGGGGGGGGCGGCCAAAAACATTCAGTACTTC.